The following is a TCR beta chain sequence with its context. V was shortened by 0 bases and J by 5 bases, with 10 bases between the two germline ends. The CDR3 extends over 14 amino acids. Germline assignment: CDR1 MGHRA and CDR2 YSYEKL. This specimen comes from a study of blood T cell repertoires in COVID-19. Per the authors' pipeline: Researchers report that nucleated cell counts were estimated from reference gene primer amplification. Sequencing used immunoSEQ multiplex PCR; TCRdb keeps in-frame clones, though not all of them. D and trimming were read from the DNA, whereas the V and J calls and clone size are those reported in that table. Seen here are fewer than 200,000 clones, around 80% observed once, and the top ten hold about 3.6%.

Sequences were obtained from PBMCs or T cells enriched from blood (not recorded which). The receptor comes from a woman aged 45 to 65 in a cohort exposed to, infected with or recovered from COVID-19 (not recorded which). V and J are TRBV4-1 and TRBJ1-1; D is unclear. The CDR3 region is CASSQDRLKTEAFF. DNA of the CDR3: TGCGCCAGCAGCCAAGACCGCCTAAAAACTGAAGCTTTCTTT.